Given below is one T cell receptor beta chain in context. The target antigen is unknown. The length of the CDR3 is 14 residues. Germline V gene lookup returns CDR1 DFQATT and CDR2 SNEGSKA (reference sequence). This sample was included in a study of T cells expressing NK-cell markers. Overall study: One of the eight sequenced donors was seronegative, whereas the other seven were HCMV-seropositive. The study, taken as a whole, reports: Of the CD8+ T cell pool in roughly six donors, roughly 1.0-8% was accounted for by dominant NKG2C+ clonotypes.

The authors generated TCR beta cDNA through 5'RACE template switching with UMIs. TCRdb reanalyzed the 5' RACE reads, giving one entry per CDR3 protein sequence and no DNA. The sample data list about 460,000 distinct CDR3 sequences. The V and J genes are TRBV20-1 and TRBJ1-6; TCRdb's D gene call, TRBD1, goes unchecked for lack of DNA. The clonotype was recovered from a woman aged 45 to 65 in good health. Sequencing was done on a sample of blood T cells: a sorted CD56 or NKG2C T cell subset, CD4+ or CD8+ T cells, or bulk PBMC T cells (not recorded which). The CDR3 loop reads CSALSDSYNSPLHF.